This TCR beta chain derives from a study of cytomegalovirus exposure and HLA in healthy donors. V lost 2 bases and J lost 0; bases outside the gene matches: 9. This CDR3 contains 17 residues. The V gene's germline CDR1 is LNHDA and CDR2 SQIVND (reference sequence). Points from the study as a whole: Among TCR beta chains, those listed as cytomegalovirus-associated numbered around 180.

It was with 60 Vbeta and 13 Jbeta primers that the PCR ran. Some clones are missing from TCRdb's copy, which holds only in-frame ones; the method was immunoSEQ multiplex PCR. This table holds 100,000 to 150,000 clones, about 74% found once. A word on this clone: What it recognizes is unknown.

Material: PBMCs. The TCR sequence derives from a male donor in good health and CMV-seronegative. V usage is TRBV19 and J usage is TRBJ2-7; TRBD2 aligns across 8 bases. CDR3 amino acids: CASSISREGPSSYEQYF. The CDR3, as DNA: TGTGCCAGTAGTATATCCCGGGAGGGACCTAGCTCCTACGAGCAGTACTTC.